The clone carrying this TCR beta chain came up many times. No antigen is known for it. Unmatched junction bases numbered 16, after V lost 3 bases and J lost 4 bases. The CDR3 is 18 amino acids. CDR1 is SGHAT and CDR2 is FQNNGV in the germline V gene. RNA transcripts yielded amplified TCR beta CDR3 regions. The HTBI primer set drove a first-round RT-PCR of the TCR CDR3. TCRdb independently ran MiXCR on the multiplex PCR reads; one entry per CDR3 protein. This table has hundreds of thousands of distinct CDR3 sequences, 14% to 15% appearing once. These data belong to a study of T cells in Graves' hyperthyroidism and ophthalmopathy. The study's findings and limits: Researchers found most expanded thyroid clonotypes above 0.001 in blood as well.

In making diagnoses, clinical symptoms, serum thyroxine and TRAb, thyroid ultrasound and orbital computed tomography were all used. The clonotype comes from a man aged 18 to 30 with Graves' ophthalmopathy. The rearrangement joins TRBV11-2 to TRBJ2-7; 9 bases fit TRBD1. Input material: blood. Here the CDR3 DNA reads TGTGCCAGCAGCTTCTTGCGGGTGGACAGGGGTCTTGTATACGAGCAGTACTTC. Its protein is CASSFLRVDRGLVYEQYF.